Below are 17 T cell receptor beta chains sequenced from a single sample in a study of cytomegalovirus exposure and HLA in healthy donors. The repertoire was sequenced with immunoSEQ multiplex PCR; TCRdb's copy has only in-frame clones and lacks some. The data hold 82,000 or so clones, with 95% observed a single time. The specimen sequenced was PBMCs. The source of these receptors is a woman under 30 in good health and CMV-seronegative.

CDR3 DNA: TGTGCCTGGAGCCTAATCGCCGGGGAGCTGTTTTTT. Translation gives CAWSLIAGELFF. The J gene is TRBJ2-2, the V gene TRBV30; D not certain. The CDR3 sequence is 12 residues long. Germline values: CDR1 GTSNPN, CDR2 SVGIG (reference sequence). V lost 3 bases and J 6 bases, leaving 8 bases between the germline ends.

J is TRBJ2-1 and V is TRBV6-5, with 9 positions matching TRBD2. The CDR3 runs 16 residues. Per germline, CDR1 MNHEY and CDR2 SVGAGI. V was clipped by 0 bases and J by 9 bases; unmatched bases: 9. The CDR3 nucleotides are TGTGCCAGCAGTTACTCTTTAGAGCGGGAGGATAGTGAGCAGTTCTTC. Protein product: CASSYSLEREDSEQFF.

J is TRBJ2-5 and V is TRBV6-5; D possibly corresponds to TRBD2 (5 bases). V dropped 2 bases and J dropped 1 base, with 8 bases sitting between them. CDR3 length: 14 amino acids. The germline gives CDR1 MNHEY, CDR2 SVGAGI. The CDR3 sequence is CASSYGRGQETQYF. In nucleotides, the CDR3 is TGTGCCAGCAGTTACGGACGGGGCCAAGAGACCCAGTACTTC.

V gene TRBV12-5 combines with J gene TRBJ1-3; the D gene is possibly TRBD1 (5 bases). CDR3 size: 18 residues. Germline V gene lookup returns CDR1 LGHNT and CDR2 FRNRAP. With 2 bases removed from V and 4 bases from J, the gap between germline ends came to 21 bases. In DNA, the CDR3 is TGTGCTAGTGGTTTGCCCCACCTTTGGCGGAGGGGAGGAAACACCATATATTTT. It translates to CASGLPHLWRRGGNTIYF.

The V call is TRBV11-2, the J call TRBJ2-5, with 10 bases identical to TRBD1. Germline V CDR1 and CDR2: SGHAT, FQNNGV. The CDR3 sequence is 15 residues long. V shed 7 bases, J shed 4 bases, and the junction held 9 bases outside the gene matches. CDR3 coding DNA: TGTGCCAGCACCGGGAGGGACAGGGGAAGAGAGACCCAGTACTTC. Protein: CASTGRDRGRETQYF.

J is TRBJ1-2 and V is TRBV25-1; TRBD1 agrees at 7 bases. The germline V gene encodes CDR1 MGHDK and CDR2 SYGVNS. The CDR3 extends over 14 amino acids. Unmatched junction bases numbered 5, after V lost 4 bases and J lost 3 bases. The chain's CDR3 is CASSALDRDYGYTF. The CDR3 nucleotides are TGTGCCAGCAGTGCCCTCGACAGGGACTATGGCTACACCTTC.

V is TRBV4-3 and J is TRBJ2-3; 9 bases are shared with TRBD2. From germline, CDR1 is LGHNA and CDR2 YSLEER. Trimming cost V 2 bases and J 4 bases; bases outside gene matches: 13. The length of the CDR3 is 18 residues. CDR3 protein: CASSQKTGGAGGPDTQYF. The CDR3 coding sequence is TGCGCCAGCAGCCAAAAAACGGGTGGCGCGGGAGGGCCAGATACGCAGTATTTT.

This rearrangement joins TRBV5-1 to TRBJ2-1, with 9 bases identical to TRBD1. The CDR3 loop spans 18 amino acids. Per germline, CDR1 SGHRS and CDR2 YFSETQ. V dropped 4 bases and J dropped 1; count of bases not matched to a gene: 12. Here the CDR3 reads CASSPGVDRGRSYNEQFF. The CDR3 DNA follows: TGCGCCAGCAGCCCTGGGGTGGACAGGGGTCGATCCTACAATGAGCAGTTCTTC. Variable domain in full (rest from reference TRBV5-1 and TRBJ2-1): KAGVTQTPRYLIKTRGQQVTLSCSPISGHRSVSWYQQTPGQGLQFLFEYFSETQRNKGNFPGRFSGRQFSNSRSEMNVSTLELGDSALYLCASSPGVDRGRSYNEQFFGPGTRLTVL.

V usage is TRBV5-1 and J usage is TRBJ1-1, with D tentatively TRBD1 (5 bases). The CDR3 loop spans 15 amino acids. Germline CDR1 SGHRS, CDR2 YFSETQ. Trimming took 0 bases from V and 0 from J, leaving 9 bases between them. CDR3 nucleotide sequence: TGCGCCAGCAGCTTGGCCGACAGACTGAACACTGAAGCTTTCTTT. Protein product: CASSLADRLNTEAFF.

The chain is built from TRBV19 and TRBJ1-1; D not certain. Germline values: CDR1 LNHDA, CDR2 SQIVND (reference sequence). Between the trimmed V and J ends, which lost 9 bases and 1 base, there was a span of 9 bases. The CDR3 is 12 residues long. The CDR3 sequence is CARWGENTEAFF. The CDR3 bases are TGTGCCAGGTGGGGAGAGAACACTGAAGCTTTCTTT.

This chain links TRBV4-3 with TRBJ2-2; a weak D match, TRBD1 (6 bases). CDR1 and CDR2 (germline): LGHNA, YSLEER. With 4 bases removed from V and 5 bases from J, the gap between germline ends came to 20 bases. This CDR3 is built from 17 residues. The CDR3 sequence: CASSRSVGATGTGELFF. CDR3 coding DNA: TGCGCCAGCAGCCGATCGGTCGGGGCGACAGGAACCGGGGAGCTGTTTTTT.

The CDR3 here is CAISGGQSLNTEAFF. The DNA for the CDR3 is TGTGCCATCAGTGGGGGACAGTCTTTGAACACTGAAGCTTTCTTT. The gene calls are TRBV10-3 and TRBJ1-1; the match to TRBD1 covers 7 bases. V lost 4 bases, J lost 0 bases, and 5 bases stayed unmatched. This CDR3 is 15 amino acids long. Germline CDR1 reads ENHRY; CDR2 reads SYGVKD.

As for this clone: One end of the junction does not line up with germline, which may come from a read error. The rearrangement links TRBV9 to TRBJ2-2, with D unclear. Germline V CDR1 and CDR2: SGDLS, YYNGEE. The CDR3 runs to 16 residues. The CDR3 DNA sequence: TGTGCCTGCAGCGTAGCCGGGTGGACGAACACCGGGGAGCTGTTTTTT. Translated, it gives CACSVAGWTNTGELFF.

This clone was detected only once. This chain connects TRBV11-2 to TRBJ2-3, with TRBD2 identical over 7 bases. Trimming cost V 8 bases and J 1 base; bases outside gene matches: 6. CDR1 SGHAT and CDR2 FQNNGV come from the germline V gene. This CDR3 spans 14 amino acids. The CDR3 nucleotides read TGTGCCAGCGCCTCTAGCGGTCGCACAGATACGCAGTATTTT. Translation gives CASASSGRTDTQYF.

The J gene is TRBJ1-1, the V gene TRBV7-2; possible D gene TRBD1, 6 bases. Germline V gene data show CDR1 as SGHTA and CDR2 as FQGNSA. The V gene lost 5 bases and the J gene lost 0 bases, with 13 bases spanning the gap. The CDR3 runs to 15 residues. The CDR3 region has the DNA TGTGCCAGCAGCCCCTATGGACAGTTGAACACTGAAGCTTTCTTT. This translates into CASSPYGQLNTEAFF.

V gene TRBV30 combines with J gene TRBJ2-3; 9 bases line up with TRBD2. The junction had 17 bases not matched to a gene; V was cut back by 1 base and J by 6 bases. The germline gives CDR1 GTSNPN, CDR2 SVGIG (reference sequence). This CDR3 has 18 amino acids. The DNA for the CDR3 is TGTGCCTGGAGTGGAGGCCTTTCGCTAGCGGGATCATGGGATACGCAGTATTTT. As protein: CAWSGGLSLAGSWDTQYF.

This rearrangement joins TRBV5-6 to TRBJ1-2, with TRBD1 matching over 7 bases. Germline V lookup: CDR1 SGHDT, CDR2 YYEEEE. V lost 0 bases, J lost 4 bases, and 6 bases stayed unmatched. The CDR3 extends over 15 amino acids. The CDR3: CASSLADRDGYGYTF. CDR3 nucleotides: TGTGCCAGCAGCTTGGCCGACAGGGACGGCTATGGCTACACCTTC.